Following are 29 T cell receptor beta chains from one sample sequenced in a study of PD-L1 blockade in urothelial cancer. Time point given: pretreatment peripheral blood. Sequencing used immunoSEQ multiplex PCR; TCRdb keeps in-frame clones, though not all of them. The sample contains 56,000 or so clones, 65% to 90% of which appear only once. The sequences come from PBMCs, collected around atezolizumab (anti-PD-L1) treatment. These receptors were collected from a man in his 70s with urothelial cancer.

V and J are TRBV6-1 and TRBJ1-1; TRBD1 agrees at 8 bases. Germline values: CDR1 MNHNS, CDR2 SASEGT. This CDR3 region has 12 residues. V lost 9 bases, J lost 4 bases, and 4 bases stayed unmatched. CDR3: CASRTGITEAFF. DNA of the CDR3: TGTGCCAGTCGGACAGGGATCACTGAAGCTTTCTTT.

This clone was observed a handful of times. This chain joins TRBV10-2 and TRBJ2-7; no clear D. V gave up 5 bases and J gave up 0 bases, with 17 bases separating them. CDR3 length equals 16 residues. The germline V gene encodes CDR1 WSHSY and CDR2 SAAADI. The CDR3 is CASSLPPYVSSYEQYF. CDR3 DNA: TGCGCCAGCAGTTTACCTCCCTACGTTAGCTCCTACGAGCAGTACTTC.

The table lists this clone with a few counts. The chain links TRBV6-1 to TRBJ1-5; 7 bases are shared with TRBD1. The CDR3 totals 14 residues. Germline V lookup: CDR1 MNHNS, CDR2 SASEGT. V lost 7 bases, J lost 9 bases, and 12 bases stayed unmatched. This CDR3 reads CASTNQQGSLPQHF. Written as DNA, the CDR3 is TGTGCCAGCACTAACCAACAGGGGTCTTTGCCCCAGCATTTT.

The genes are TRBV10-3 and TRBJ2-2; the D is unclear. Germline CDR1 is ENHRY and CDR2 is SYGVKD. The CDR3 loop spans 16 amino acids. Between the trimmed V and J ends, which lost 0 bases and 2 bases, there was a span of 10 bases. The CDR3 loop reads CAISESAPTNTGELFF. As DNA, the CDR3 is TGTGCCATCAGTGAGTCCGCGCCGACAAACACCGGGGAGCTGTTTTTT.

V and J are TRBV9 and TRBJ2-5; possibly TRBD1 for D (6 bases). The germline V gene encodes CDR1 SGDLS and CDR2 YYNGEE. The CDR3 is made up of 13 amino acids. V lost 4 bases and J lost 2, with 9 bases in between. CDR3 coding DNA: TGTGCCAGCAGCCGGACAGCGCAAGAGACCCAGTACTTC. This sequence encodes CASSRTAQETQYF.

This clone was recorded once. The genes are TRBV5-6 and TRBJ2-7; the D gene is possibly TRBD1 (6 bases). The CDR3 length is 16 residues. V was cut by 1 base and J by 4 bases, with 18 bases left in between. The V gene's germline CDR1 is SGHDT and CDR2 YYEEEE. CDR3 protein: CASSLIRGHTPYEQYF. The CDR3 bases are TGTGCCAGCAGCTTGATCAGGGGCCATACCCCTTACGAGCAGTACTTC.

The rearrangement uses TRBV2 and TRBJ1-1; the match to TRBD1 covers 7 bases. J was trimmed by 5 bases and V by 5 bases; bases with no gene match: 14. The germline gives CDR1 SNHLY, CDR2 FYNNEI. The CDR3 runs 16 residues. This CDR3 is CASSPTTGVVSTEAFF. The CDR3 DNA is TGTGCCAGCAGTCCGACCACAGGGGTGGTTTCGACTGAAGCTTTCTTT.

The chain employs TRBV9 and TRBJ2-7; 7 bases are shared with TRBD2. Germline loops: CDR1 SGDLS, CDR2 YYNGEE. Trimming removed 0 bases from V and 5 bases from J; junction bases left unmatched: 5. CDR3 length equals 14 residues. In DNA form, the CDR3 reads TGTGCCAGCAGCGTAGGGTGGGAGGGCCACGAGCAGTACTTC. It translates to CASSVGWEGHEQYF.

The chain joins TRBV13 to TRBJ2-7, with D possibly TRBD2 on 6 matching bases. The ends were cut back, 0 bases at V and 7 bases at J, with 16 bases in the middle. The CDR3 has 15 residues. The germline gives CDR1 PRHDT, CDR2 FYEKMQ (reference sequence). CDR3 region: CASSLGVGPLAEQYF. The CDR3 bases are TGTGCCAGCAGCTTAGGAGTAGGGCCTCTAGCGGAGCAGTACTTC.

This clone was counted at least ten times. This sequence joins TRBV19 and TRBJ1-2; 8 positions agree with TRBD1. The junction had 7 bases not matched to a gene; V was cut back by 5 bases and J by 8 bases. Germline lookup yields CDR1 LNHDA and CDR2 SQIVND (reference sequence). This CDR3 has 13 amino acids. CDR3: CASSPGQGRGYTF. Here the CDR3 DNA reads TGTGCCAGTAGTCCCGGACAGGGACGAGGCTACACCTTC.

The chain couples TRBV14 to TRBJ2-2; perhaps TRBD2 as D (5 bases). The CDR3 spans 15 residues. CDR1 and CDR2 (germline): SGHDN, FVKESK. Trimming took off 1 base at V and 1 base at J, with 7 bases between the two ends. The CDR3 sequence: CASSQGGLNTGELFF. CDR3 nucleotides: TGTGCCAGCAGCCAAGGCGGACTGAACACCGGGGAGCTGTTTTTT. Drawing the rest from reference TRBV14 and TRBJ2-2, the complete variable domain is EAGVTQFPSHSVIEKGQTVTLRCDPISGHDNLYWYRRVMGKEIKFLLHFVKESKQDESGMPNNRFLAERTGGTYSTLKVQPAELEDSGVYFCASSQGGLNTGELFFGEGSRLTVL.

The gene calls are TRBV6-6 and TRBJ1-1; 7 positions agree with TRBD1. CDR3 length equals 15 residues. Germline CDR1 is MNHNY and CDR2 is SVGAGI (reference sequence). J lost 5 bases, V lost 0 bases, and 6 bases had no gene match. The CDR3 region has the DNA TGTGCCAGCAGTTACTCCGACAGGGATAAAACTGAAGCTTTCTTT. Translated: CASSYSDRDKTEAFF.

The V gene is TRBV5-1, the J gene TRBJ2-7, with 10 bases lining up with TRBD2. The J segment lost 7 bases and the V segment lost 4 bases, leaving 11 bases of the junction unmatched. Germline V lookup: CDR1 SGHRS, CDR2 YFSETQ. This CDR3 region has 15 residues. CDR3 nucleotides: TGCGCCAGCAGCGGCGGACTAGCGGATTACGAGGAGCAGTACTTC. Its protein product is CASSGGLADYEEQYF. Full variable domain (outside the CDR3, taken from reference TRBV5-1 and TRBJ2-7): KAGVTQTPRYLIKTRGQQVTLSCSPISGHRSVSWYQQTPGQGLQFLFEYFSETQRNKGNFPGRFSGRQFSNSRSEMNVSTLELGDSALYLCASSGGLADYEEQYFGPGTRLTVT.

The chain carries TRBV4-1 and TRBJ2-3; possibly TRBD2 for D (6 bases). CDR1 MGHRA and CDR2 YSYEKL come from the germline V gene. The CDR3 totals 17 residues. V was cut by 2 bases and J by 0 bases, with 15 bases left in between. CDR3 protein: CASSQYLAGSSTDTQYF. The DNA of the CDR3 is TGCGCCAGCAGCCAATATCTTGCGGGATCTAGCACAGATACGCAGTATTTT.

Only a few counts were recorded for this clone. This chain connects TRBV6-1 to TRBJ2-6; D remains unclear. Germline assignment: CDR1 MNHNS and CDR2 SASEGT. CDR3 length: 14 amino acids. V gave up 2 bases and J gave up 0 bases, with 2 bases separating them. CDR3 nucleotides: TGTGCCAGCAGTGAACTCTCTGGGGCCAACGTCCTGACTTTC. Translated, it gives CASSELSGANVLTF.

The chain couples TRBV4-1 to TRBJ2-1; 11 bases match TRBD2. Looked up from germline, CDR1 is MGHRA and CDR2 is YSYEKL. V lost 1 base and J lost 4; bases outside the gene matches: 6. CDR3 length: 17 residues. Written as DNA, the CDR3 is TGCGCCAGCAGCCAAGTTTGGGCTAGCGGGAGGTACAATGAGCAGTTCTTC. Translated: CASSQVWASGRYNEQFF.

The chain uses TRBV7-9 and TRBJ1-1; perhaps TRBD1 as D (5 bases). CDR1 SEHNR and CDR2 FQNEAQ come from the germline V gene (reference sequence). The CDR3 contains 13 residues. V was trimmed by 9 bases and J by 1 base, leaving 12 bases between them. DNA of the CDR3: TGTGCCAGTGGGTTCGGGGGGAACACTGAAGCTTTCTTT. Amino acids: CASGFGGNTEAFF.

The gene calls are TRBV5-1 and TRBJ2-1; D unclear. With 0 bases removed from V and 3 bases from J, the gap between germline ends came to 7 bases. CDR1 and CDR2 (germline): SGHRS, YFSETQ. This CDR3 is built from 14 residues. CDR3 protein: CASSLGQIYNEQFF. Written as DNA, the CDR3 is TGCGCCAGCAGCTTGGGGCAGATCTACAATGAGCAGTTCTTC.

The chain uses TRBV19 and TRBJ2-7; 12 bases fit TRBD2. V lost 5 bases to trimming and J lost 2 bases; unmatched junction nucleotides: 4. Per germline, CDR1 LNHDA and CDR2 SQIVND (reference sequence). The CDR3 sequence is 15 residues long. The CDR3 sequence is CASSPGLAGTYEQYF. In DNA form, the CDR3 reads TGTGCCAGTAGTCCGGGACTAGCGGGTACCTACGAGCAGTACTTC.

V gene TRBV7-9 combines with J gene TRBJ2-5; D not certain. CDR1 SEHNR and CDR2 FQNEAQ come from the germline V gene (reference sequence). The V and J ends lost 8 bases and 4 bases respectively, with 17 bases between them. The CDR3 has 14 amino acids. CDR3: CASLPAAHGETQYF. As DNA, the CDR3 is TGTGCCAGCCTCCCGGCGGCCCACGGAGAGACCCAGTACTTC.

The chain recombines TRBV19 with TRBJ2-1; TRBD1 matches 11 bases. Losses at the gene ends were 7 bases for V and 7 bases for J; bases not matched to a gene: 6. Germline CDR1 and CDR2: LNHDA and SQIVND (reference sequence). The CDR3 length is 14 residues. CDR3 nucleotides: TGTGCCAGTACCCGGACAGGGGGCGGAAATGAGCAGTTCTTC. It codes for CASTRTGGGNEQFF.

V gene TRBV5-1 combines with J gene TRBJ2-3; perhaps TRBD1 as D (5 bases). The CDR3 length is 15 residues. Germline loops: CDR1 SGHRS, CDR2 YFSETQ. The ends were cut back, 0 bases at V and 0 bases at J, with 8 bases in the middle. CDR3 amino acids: CASSLGQTSTDTQYF. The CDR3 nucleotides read TGCGCCAGCAGCTTGGGACAGACTAGCACAGATACGCAGTATTTT.

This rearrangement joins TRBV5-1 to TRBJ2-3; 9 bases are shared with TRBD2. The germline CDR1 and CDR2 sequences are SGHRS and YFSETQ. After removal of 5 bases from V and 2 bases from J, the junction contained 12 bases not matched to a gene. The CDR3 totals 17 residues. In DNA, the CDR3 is TGCGCCAGCAGGCCGAGGGGAGGACTAGCGACCACAGATACGCAGTATTTT. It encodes CASRPRGGLATTDTQYF.

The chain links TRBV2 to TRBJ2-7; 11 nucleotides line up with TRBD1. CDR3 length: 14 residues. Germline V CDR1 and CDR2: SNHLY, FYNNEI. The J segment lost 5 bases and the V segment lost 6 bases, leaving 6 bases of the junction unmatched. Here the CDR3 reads CASRGTGGLDEQYF. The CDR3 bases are TGTGCCAGCAGAGGGACAGGGGGTTTGGACGAGCAGTACTTC.

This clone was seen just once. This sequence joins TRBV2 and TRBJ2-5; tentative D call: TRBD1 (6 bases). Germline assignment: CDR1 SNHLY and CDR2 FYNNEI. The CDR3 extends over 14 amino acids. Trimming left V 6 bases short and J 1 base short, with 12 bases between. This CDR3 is CASSGTGIQETQYF. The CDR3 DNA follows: TGTGCCAGCAGCGGAACAGGGATCCAAGAGACCCAGTACTTC. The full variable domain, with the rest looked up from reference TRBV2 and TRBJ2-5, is EPEVTQTPSHQVTQMGQEVILRCVPISNHLYFYWYRQILGQKVEFLVSFYNNEISEKSEIFDDQFSVERPDGSNFTLKIRSTKLEDSAMYFCASSGTGIQETQYFGPGTRLLVL.

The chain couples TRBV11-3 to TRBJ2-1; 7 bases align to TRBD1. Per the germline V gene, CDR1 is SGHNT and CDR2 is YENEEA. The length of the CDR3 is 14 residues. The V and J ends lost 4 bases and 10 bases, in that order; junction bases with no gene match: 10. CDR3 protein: CASSSIRDRREQFF. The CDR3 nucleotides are TGTGCCAGCAGCTCCATCCGGGACAGAAGGGAGCAGTTCTTC.

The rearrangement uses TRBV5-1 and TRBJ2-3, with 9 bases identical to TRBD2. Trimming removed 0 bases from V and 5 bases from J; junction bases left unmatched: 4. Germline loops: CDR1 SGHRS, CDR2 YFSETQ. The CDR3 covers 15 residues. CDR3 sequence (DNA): TGCGCCAGCAGCTTGGTTTCAGCGGGAGGAGATACGCAGTATTTT. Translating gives CASSLVSAGGDTQYF.

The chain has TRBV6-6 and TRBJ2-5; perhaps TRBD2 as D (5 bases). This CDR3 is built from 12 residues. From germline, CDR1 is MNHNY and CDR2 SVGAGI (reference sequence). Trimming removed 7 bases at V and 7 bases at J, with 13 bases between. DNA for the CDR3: TGTGCCAGCACCGGGGATTTGGGGACCCAGTACTTC. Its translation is CASTGDLGTQYF.

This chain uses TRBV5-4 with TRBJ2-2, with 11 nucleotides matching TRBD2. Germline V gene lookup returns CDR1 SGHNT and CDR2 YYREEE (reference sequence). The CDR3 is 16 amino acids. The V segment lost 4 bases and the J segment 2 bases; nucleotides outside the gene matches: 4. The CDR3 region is CASSPGTSGNTGELFF. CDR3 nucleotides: TGTGCCAGCAGCCCCGGGACTAGCGGTAACACCGGGGAGCTGTTTTTT.